This is a list of T cell receptor beta chains from one sample in a study of early T cells in non-severe SARS-CoV-2 infection. In TCRdb, the 5' RACE reads were re-called with MiXCR into one record per CDR3 protein. The sample holds 55,000 to 75,000 distinct CDR3 sequences, 4.5% to 7.5% seen once. Here the sequenced sample was whole blood, taken at baseline. Receptors were obtained from an adult who was a healthcare worker with PCR-confirmed SARS-CoV-2 infection or an uninfected control (not recorded which). Each CDR3 is given with its conserved first and last residue. Each record gives: CDR3 DNA, CDR3 protein, D gene, J gene, V gene, clone size. A D gene is named only where the DNA matches it firmly. Clone size is given for some rows only: seen once, a few or many times, or a class if the clone is expanded.

CDR3nt: TGTGCCAGCAGTTCCCGACAGGAGTATCAGCCCCAGCATTTT
CDR3aa: CASSSRQEYQPQHF
d_gene: -
j_gene: TRBJ1-5
v_gene: TRBV28
abundance: few

CDR3nt: TGCAGCGTCGACAGACTAGCGGGAGCCAGCGAGCAGTACTTC
CDR3aa: CSVDRLAGASEQYF
d_gene: TRBD2
j_gene: TRBJ2-7
v_gene: TRBV29-1
abundance: many

CDR3nt: TGTGCCAGCAGTTTAACGGACAGGGGATACGAGCAGTACTTC
CDR3aa: CASSLTDRGYEQYF
d_gene: TRBD1
j_gene: TRBJ2-7
v_gene: TRBV28
abundance: many

CDR3nt: TGCAGCGTCACCAGGCATTTAGCTGCCAGCTGGTACGAGCAGTTCTTC
CDR3aa: CSVTRHLAASWYEQFF
d_gene: -
j_gene: TRBJ2-1
v_gene: TRBV29-1
abundance: many

CDR3nt: TGCGCCAGCAGCCCCAGCGGGGGCGGCACAGATACGCAGTATTTT
CDR3aa: CASSPSGGGTDTQYF
d_gene: TRBD2
j_gene: TRBJ2-3
v_gene: TRBV4-1
abundance: few

CDR3nt: TGTGCCAGCAGTTACTCTCAGGTTTACAATGAGCAGTTCTTC
CDR3aa: CASSYSQVYNEQFF
d_gene: -
j_gene: TRBJ2-1
v_gene: TRBV6-6
abundance: many

CDR3nt: TGTGCCATCAGCCCGGGAGGATCTTACGAGCAGTACTTC
CDR3aa: CAISPGGSYEQYF
d_gene: TRBD2
j_gene: TRBJ2-7
v_gene: TRBV10-3
abundance: many

CDR3nt: TGCAGCGTTGACCGTGGACAGGGGGCATTACTCTTC
CDR3aa: CSVDRGQGALLF
d_gene: TRBD1
j_gene: TRBJ1-1
v_gene: TRBV29-1
abundance: many

CDR3nt: TGCAGCGTTAAAAGAACTAGCGGTCTCTACGAGCAGTACTTC
CDR3aa: CSVKRTSGLYEQYF
d_gene: TRBD2
j_gene: TRBJ2-7
v_gene: TRBV29-1
abundance: many

CDR3nt: TGTGCCAGTAGTATCCCTCTAGCGGGAGCCGAGCAGTACTTC
CDR3aa: CASSIPLAGAEQYF
d_gene: TRBD2
j_gene: TRBJ2-7
v_gene: TRBV19
abundance: -